A selection of T cell receptor beta chains follows, all from one sample in a study of CD8 T cells in ankylosing spondylitis. Using its own MiXCR run on the 5' RACE reads, TCRdb lists one record per CDR3 protein. The sample holds 120,000 or so distinct CDR3 sequences, approximately 13% seen once. Sample: blood, either unsorted or a sorted T cell fraction (not recorded which). These receptors were obtained from a female donor with ankylosing spondylitis or in good health (not recorded which). Both conserved end residues are part of each CDR3. Each record gives: V gene, clone size, J gene, D gene, CDR3 DNA, CDR3 protein. D genes are given only for firm matches. The size of a clone is reported for some rows only, either as once, few or many, or as a class for expanded clones.

V gene: TRBV6-5; clone size: NA; J gene: TRBJ2-2; D gene: NA; CDR3 DNA: TGTGCCAGCAGTTACGGGGGACCTCAACAGGGATCATTCGGGGAGCTGTTTTTT; CDR3 protein: CASSYGGPQQGSFGELFF
V gene: TRBV20-1; clone size: NA; J gene: TRBJ2-7; D gene: TRBD2; CDR3 DNA: TGCTGCGCGGCGGGGCGGGCTAGCGGGAGCCCTTTCGACGAGCAGTACTTC; CDR3 protein: CCAAGRASGSPFDEQYF
V gene: TRBV9; clone size: NA; J gene: TRBJ2-3; D gene: TRBD1; CDR3 DNA: TGTGCCAGCAGCCCGGGACAGGATGATACGCAGTATTTT; CDR3 protein: CASSPGQDDTQYF
V gene: TRBV5-6; clone size: few; J gene: TRBJ1-2; D gene: NA; CDR3 DNA: TGTGCCAGCAGCGAACTAGGGGCTAACTATGGCTACACCTTC; CDR3 protein: CASSELGANYGYTF
V gene: TRBV7-2; clone size: few; J gene: TRBJ1-1; D gene: TRBD1; CDR3 DNA: TGTGCCAGCAGCTTAGCGGGGACAGGGAGGACTGAAGCTTTCTTT; CDR3 protein: CASSLAGTGRTEAFF
V gene: TRBV29-1; clone size: many; J gene: TRBJ2-7; D gene: NA; CDR3 DNA: TGCAGCGTTTGGCAGGGGAACTCCTACGAGCAGTACTTC; CDR3 protein: CSVWQGNSYEQYF
V gene: TRBV7-8; clone size: many; J gene: TRBJ2-7; D gene: NA; CDR3 DNA: TGTGCCAGCAGCCCCCGGACGGCCTCCTACGAGCAGTACTTC; CDR3 protein: CASSPRTASYEQYF
V gene: TRBV6-5; clone size: few; J gene: TRBJ2-7; D gene: NA; CDR3 DNA: TGTGCCAGCAGTTACGTAACGGGGCCGACCGGCGAGCAGTACTTC; CDR3 protein: CASSYVTGPTGEQYF
V gene: TRBV7-8; clone size: many; J gene: TRBJ2-7; D gene: NA; CDR3 DNA: TGTGCCAGCAGCTTAGCGCTGGGGGCCTACGAGCAGTACTTC; CDR3 protein: CASSLALGAYEQYF
V gene: TRBV7-3; clone size: few; J gene: TRBJ2-3; D gene: TRBD2; CDR3 DNA: TGTGCCAGCAGCTTAGGGACTAGGAGCACAGATACGCAGTATTTT; CDR3 protein: CASSLGTRSTDTQYF
V gene: TRBV14; clone size: NA; J gene: TRBJ2-7; D gene: TRBD2; CDR3 DNA: TGTGCCAGCAGCCAAGACCCGGGCGGGGGGTACGAGCAGTACTTC; CDR3 protein: CASSQDPGGGYEQYF
V gene: TRBV3-1; clone size: NA; J gene: TRBJ2-1; D gene: NA; CDR3 DNA: TGTGCCAGCAGCCCATGGGGGATCAATGAGCAGTTCTTC; CDR3 protein: CASSPWGINEQFF
V gene: TRBV12-3/TRBV12-4; clone size: many; J gene: TRBJ2-5; D gene: NA; CDR3 DNA: TGTGCCAGCAGTCCCGGTTTTGGCTACGGGACCCAGTACTTC; CDR3 protein: CASSPGFGYGTQYF
V gene: TRBV18; clone size: many; J gene: TRBJ1-5; D gene: NA; CDR3 DNA: TGTGCCAGCTCACCGGGGGTAAATCAGCCCCAGCATTTT; CDR3 protein: CASSPGVNQPQHF
V gene: TRBV7-6; clone size: many; J gene: TRBJ2-3; D gene: TRBD2; CDR3 DNA: TGTGCCAGCAGCTCGCTAGCGGGAGTTAACACAGATACGCAGTATTTT; CDR3 protein: CASSSLAGVNTDTQYF
V gene: TRBV5-1; clone size: few; J gene: TRBJ2-3; D gene: TRBD2; CDR3 DNA: TGCGCCAGCAGCCCGGGGCGTGGACTAGCGACTAGCCGCACAGATACGCAGTATTTT; CDR3 protein: CASSPGRGLATSRTDTQYF